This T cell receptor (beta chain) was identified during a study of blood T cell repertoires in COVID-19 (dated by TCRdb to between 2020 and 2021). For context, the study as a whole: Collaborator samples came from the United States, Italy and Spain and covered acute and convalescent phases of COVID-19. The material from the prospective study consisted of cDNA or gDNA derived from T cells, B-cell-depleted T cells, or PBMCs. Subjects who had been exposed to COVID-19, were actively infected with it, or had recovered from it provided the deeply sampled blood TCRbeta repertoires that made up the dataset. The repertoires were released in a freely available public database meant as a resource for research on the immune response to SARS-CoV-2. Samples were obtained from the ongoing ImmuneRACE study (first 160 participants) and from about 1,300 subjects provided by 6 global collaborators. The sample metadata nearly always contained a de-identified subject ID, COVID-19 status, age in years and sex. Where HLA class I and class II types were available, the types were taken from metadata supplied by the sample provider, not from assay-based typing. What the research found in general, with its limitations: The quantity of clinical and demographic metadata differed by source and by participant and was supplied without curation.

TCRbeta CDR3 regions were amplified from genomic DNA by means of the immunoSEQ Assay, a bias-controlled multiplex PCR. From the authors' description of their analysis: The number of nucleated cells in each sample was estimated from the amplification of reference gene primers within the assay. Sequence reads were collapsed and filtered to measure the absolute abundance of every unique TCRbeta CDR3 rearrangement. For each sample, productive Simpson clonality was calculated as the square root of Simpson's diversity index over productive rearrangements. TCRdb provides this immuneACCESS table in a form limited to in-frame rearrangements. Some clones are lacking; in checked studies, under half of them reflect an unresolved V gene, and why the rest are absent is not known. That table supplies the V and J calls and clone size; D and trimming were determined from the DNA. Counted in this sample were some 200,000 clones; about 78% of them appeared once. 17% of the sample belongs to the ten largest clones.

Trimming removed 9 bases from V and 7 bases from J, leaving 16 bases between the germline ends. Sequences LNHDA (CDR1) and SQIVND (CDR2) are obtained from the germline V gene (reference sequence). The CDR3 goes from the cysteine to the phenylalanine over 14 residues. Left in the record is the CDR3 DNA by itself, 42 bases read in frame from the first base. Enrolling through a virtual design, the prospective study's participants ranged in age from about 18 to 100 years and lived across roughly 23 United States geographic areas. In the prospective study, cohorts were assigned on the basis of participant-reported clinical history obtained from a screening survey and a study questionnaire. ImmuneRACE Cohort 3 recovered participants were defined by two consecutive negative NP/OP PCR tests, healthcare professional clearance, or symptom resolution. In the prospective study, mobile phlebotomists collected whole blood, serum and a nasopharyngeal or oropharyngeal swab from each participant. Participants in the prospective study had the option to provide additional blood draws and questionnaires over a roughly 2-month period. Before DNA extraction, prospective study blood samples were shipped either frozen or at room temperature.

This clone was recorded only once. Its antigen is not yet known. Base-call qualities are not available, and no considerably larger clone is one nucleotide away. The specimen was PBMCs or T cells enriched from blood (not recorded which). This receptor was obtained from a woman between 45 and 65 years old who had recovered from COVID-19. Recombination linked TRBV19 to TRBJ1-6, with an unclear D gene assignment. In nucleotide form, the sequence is TGTGCCAGCTGCTCTATAGGAGGGAATTCACCCCTCCACTTT. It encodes CASCSIGGNSPLHF.